Listed below are T cell receptor beta chains from one sample, sequenced in a study of identical twins. TCRdb re-analysed the 5' RACE reads in MiXCR, keeping a single row per CDR3 protein. Of approximately 500,000 distinct CDR3 sequences in the sample, about 16% were seen once. The data also belong to a second study, concerning yellow fever vaccine responses in identical twins.

Sequencing input: CD4+ T cells sorted from blood. These receptors were obtained from a woman aged 18 to 35 in good health. Both conserved end residues are part of each CDR3. A D gene is named only where the DNA matches it firmly. Not every row has a clone size; where given, it reads once, few, many or a size class.

J	length	V	D	size	DNA	CDR3
TRBJ1-4	14	TRBV6-1	.	few	TGTGCCAGCAGTGAGAGGGGCAGAAATGAAAAACTGTTTTTT	CASSERGRNEKLFF
TRBJ2-1	14	TRBV18	.	few	TGTGCCAGCTCACCACCTTCGGGGCGGAATGAGCAGTTCTTC	CASSPPSGRNEQFF
TRBJ2-1	14	TRBV12-3/TRBV12-4	.	many	TGTGCCAGCAGCAATAACCTGGGGGGCCCAGAGCAGTTCTTC	CASSNNLGGPEQFF
TRBJ2-3	15	TRBV28	TRBD1	.	TGTGCCAGCAGTATACCGGGACAGGGTAAAGATACGCAGTATTTT	CASSIPGQGKDTQYF
TRBJ2-7	17	TRBV28	TRBD2	.	TGTGCCAGCAGAGTCGTGACTAGCGGGAGGGTCCCCTACGAGCAGTACTTC	CASRVVTSGRVPYEQYF
TRBJ2-3	12	TRBV24-1	.	.	TGTGCCACCAGTGAATTACAGGTTCCGCAGTATTTT	CATSELQVPQYF
TRBJ2-7	11	TRBV10-3	.	.	TGTGCCATCAGTGAGCTTGCCGAGCAGTACTTC	CAISELAEQYF
TRBJ2-1	15	TRBV12-3/TRBV12-4	TRBD1	.	TGTGCCAGCAGTCCACAGGGGATTGTCTACAATGAGCAGTTCTTC	CASSPQGIVYNEQFF
TRBJ2-4	16	TRBV15	.	.	TGTGCCACCAGCAGAGATGCAGGGGCCAACAAAAACATTCAGTACTTC	CATSRDAGANKNIQYF
TRBJ2-1	19	TRBV15	TRBD2	few	TGTGCCACCAGCAAAGACACCCGGGACTACCCCGCCAGATACATTCGACAGTTCTTC	CATSKDTRDYPARYIRQFF
TRBJ1-2	13	TRBV20-1	.	many	TGCAGTGCCCGAGGGGCAGGCGAGGGTGGCTACACCTTC	CSARGAGEGGYTF
TRBJ2-3	15	TRBV28	TRBD2	many	TGTGCCAGCAGCGGACTAGCGGGGCACACAGATACGCAGTATTTT	CASSGLAGHTDTQYF
TRBJ2-1	15	TRBV24-1	TRBD2	.	TGTGCCACCAGTGATCAGGGACTAGCGGGGAATGAGCAGTTCTTC	CATSDQGLAGNEQFF
TRBJ1-2	14	TRBV5-1	.	.	TGCGCCAGCAGCTTGGACAGGGAGAACTATGGCTACACCTTC	CASSLDRENYGYTF
TRBJ2-7	15	TRBV28	.	.	TGTGCCAGCAGTCCCCCGGCGGGGACCTCCTACGAGCAGTACTTC	CASSPPAGTSYEQYF
TRBJ1-2	14	TRBV20-1	.	many	TGCAGTGCTAGAGATATTCGGGGTGACTATGGCTACACCTTC	CSARDIRGDYGYTF
TRBJ1-6	17	TRBV4-2	.	few	TGTGCCAGCAGCCACACGAACGCTGGCAGGGGTAATTCACCCCTCCACTTT	CASSHTNAGRGNSPLHF
TRBJ2-2	16	TRBV6-4	.	.	TGTGCCAGCAGTGAACGGGGCGCAGCTGGGGCCGGGGAGCTGTTTTTT	CASSERGAAGAGELFF
TRBJ2-2	15	TRBV5-1	.	.	TGCGCCAGCCGCAAGCAACTAGATTTCACCGGGGAGCTGTTTTTT	CASRKQLDFTGELFF
TRBJ2-3	15	TRBV7-8	.	.	TGTGCCAGCAGCCCCGACCGCGTGGCCACAGATACGCAGTATTTT	CASSPDRVATDTQYF
TRBJ2-7	15	TRBV12-3/TRBV12-4	.	few	TGTGCCAGCAGTGGGACTTTCGGGATACGGTACGAGCAGTACTTC	CASSGTFGIRYEQYF
TRBJ2-4	17	TRBV11-2	TRBD2	.	TGTGCCAGCAGCCAGACTAGCGGGAGGGCCAACGGAAACATTCAGTACTTC	CASSQTSGRANGNIQYF
TRBJ2-1	14	TRBV2	TRBD2	few	TGTGCCAGCACTAGCGGGGGGGCTCGCAATGAGCAGTTCTTC	CASTSGGARNEQFF
TRBJ2-5	12	TRBV29-1	.	few	TGCAGCGTTGGGTTTGTGCAAGAGACCCAGTACTTC	CSVGFVQETQYF
TRBJ2-3	15	TRBV5-1	TRBD2	few	TGCGCCACCACCGTAAGCGGGGTCTCCACAGATACGCAGTATTTT	CATTVSGVSTDTQYF
TRBJ2-7	15	TRBV11-2	.	.	TGTGCCAGCAGCTCCTTCCTAAGGGGATCCTACGAGCAGTACTTC	CASSSFLRGSYEQYF
TRBJ1-4	18	TRBV11-2	TRBD1	few	TGTGCCAGCAGCTTCTCCCGGGACAGCCTGGCAACTAATGAAAAACTGTTTTTT	CASSFSRDSLATNEKLFF
TRBJ2-2	16	TRBV5-1	.	.	TGCGCCAGCAGCTTTGGAGAACAGACGAACACCGGGGAGCTGTTTTTT	CASSFGEQTNTGELFF
TRBJ2-7	15	TRBV28	.	.	TGTGCCAGCAGTGTAGAGGGGAGCGCACGTAGGGAGCAGTACTTC	CASSVEGSARREQYF
TRBJ2-3	14	TRBV27	.	.	TGTGCCAGCAGTTTTGGGGTGATCACAGATACGCAGTATTTT	CASSFGVITDTQYF
TRBJ2-2	18	TRBV24-1	TRBD2	.	TGTGCCACCAGTGATGACGGGACTAGCGGGAGTGGCACCGGGGAGCTGTTTTTT	CATSDDGTSGSGTGELFF
TRBJ2-1	18	TRBV11-1	TRBD2	few	TGTGCCAGCAGCAAGCCGGGACTAGCGGGAGGTCTGGGCAATGAGCAGTTCTTC	CASSKPGLAGGLGNEQFF
TRBJ2-3	16	TRBV5-5	TRBD1	few	TGTGCCAGCAGCCATGTTGGGGGACAGGGTACAGATACGCAGTATTTT	CASSHVGGQGTDTQYF
TRBJ2-7	15	TRBV28	TRBD1	.	TGTGCCAGCAGCCGAGGACAGGGGAGCTCCTACGAGCAGTACTTC	CASSRGQGSSYEQYF
TRBJ2-4	14	TRBV29-1	.	few	TGCAGCGTTGGGACGGATTTGGTCAAGAACATTCAGTACTTC	CSVGTDLVKNIQYF
TRBJ2-6	17	TRBV28	TRBD1	few	TGTGCCAGCACCTCGACAGGGTTCAGGTCTGGGGCCAACGTCCTGACTTTC	CASTSTGFRSGANVLTF
TRBJ2-5	17	TRBV4-1	TRBD2	few	TGCGCCAGCAGCCAAGAACAAAGGACTAGCGGACAAGAGACCCAGTACTTC	CASSQEQRTSGQETQYF
TRBJ1-2	14	TRBV12-3/TRBV12-4	.	few	TGTGCCAGCAGTTTCGCCGGGCACCGCCGGGGCTACACCTTC	CASSFAGHRRGYTF
TRBJ1-2	14	TRBV29-1	.	many	TGCAGCGTCCCCGCGGCAGGAGCTAACTATGGCTACACCTTC	CSVPAAGANYGYTF
TRBJ2-3	15	TRBV19	.	.	TGTGCCAGTAGTAGTGGAGCCGTCCCCACAGATACGCAGTATTTT	CASSSGAVPTDTQYF
TRBJ2-1	14	TRBV28	TRBD2	.	TGTGCCAGCACTAGCGGGACTATCTACAATGAGCAGTTCTTC	CASTSGTIYNEQFF
TRBJ1-4	15	TRBV5-1	.	.	TGCGCCAGCAGCTTTCAAAGGGAGGCTAATGAAAAACTGTTTTTT	CASSFQREANEKLFF
TRBJ2-1	16	TRBV11-2	TRBD1	few	TGTGCCAGCAGCTTTTCAACAGGGGGCTCCTACAATGAGCAGTTCTTC	CASSFSTGGSYNEQFF